This passage covers 20 T cell receptor beta chains from one sample sequenced in a study of long-term antiretroviral therapy in people with HIV. The authors ran the immunoSEQ assay, v3.0, at survey level. Sequencing used immunoSEQ multiplex PCR; TCRdb keeps in-frame clones, though not all of them. The table includes around 16,000 clones, around 87% detected once. The sample here was unsorted PBMCs, taken 0.7 years before starting antiretroviral therapy. These receptor sequences come from a man aged 50-60 years with HIV.

The chain has TRBV28 and TRBJ1-2, with D hard to call. There are 12 residues in the CDR3. Germline V gives CDR1 MDHEN, CDR2 SYDVKM. Trimming pared 5 bases from V and 4 bases from J, leaving 8 bases between. CDR3 protein: CASSTDFYGYTF. Written as DNA, the CDR3 is TGTGCCAGCAGTACCGATTTCTATGGCTACACCTTC.

The rearrangement uses TRBV5-6 and TRBJ1-2; TRBD1 matches 10 bases. The junction had 7 bases not matched to a gene; V was cut back by 6 bases and J by 5 bases. Germline V gives CDR1 SGHDT, CDR2 YYEEEE. This CDR3 has 14 residues. CDR3 in DNA: TGTGCCAGCACCCGGGACAGGGGTGGGTATGGCTACACCTTC. The encoded protein is CASTRDRGGYGYTF.

This clone was detected only a few times. The V gene is TRBV7-9, the J gene TRBJ2-7; D remains ambiguous. V was trimmed by 5 bases and J by 3 bases, leaving 17 bases between them. Germline V gene lookup returns CDR1 SEHNR and CDR2 FQNEAQ (reference sequence). The CDR3 contains 15 residues. The CDR3 sequence: CASSQKGISIYEQYF. The CDR3 bases are TGTGCCAGCAGCCAAAAGGGCATTTCAATCTACGAGCAGTACTTC.

A remark on this clone: The same CDR3 also results from other DNA sequences found in this sample. The J gene is TRBJ2-4, the V gene TRBV5-1; a possible D gene is TRBD1 (5 bases). The CDR3 is 14 amino acids. V lost 0 bases to trimming and J lost 1 base, with 5 bases between them. Germline V gene lookup returns CDR1 SGHRS and CDR2 YFSETQ. This chain's CDR3 is CASSLEGAKNIQYF. CDR3 nucleotide sequence: TGCGCCAGCAGCTTGGAGGGGGCCAAAAACATTCAGTACTTC.

The chain has TRBV19 and TRBJ2-2, with a weak D call TRBD1 (6 bases). The CDR3 has 15 amino acids. The germline gives CDR1 LNHDA, CDR2 SQIVND (reference sequence). V gave up 9 bases and J gave up 4 bases, with 18 bases separating them. This chain's CDR3 is CASRVLGHFTGELFF. The CDR3 nucleotides read TGTGCCAGCCGCGTCCTGGGACACTTCACCGGGGAGCTGTTTTTT.

This clone was seen a single time. The chain uses TRBV4-3 and TRBJ2-3, with 11 nucleotides matching TRBD2. J lost 3 bases, V lost 4 bases, and 9 bases had no gene match. The CDR3 sequence is 17 residues long. Germline CDR1 is LGHNA and CDR2 is YSLEER. This CDR3 is CASSPAGTSGLTDTQYF. Written as DNA, the CDR3 is TGCGCCAGCAGCCCCGCCGGGACTAGCGGTTTAACAGATACGCAGTATTTT.

The chain has TRBV5-4 and TRBJ2-7; 7 positions agree with TRBD1. The CDR3 length is 13 residues. Germline V CDR1 and CDR2: SGHNT, YYREEE (reference sequence). With V trimmed by 4 bases and J by 3 bases, 4 bases remained unmatched. In DNA form, the CDR3 reads TGTGCCAGCAGCACCGGACAGGTCTACGAGCAGTACTTC. Protein: CASSTGQVYEQYF.

This clone showed up just once. The chain is built from TRBV18 and TRBJ2-7; perhaps TRBD2 as D (5 bases). CDR3 size: 14 residues. V was shortened by 1 base and J by 2 bases, with 9 bases between the two germline ends. Germline CDR1 KGHSH, CDR2 LQKENI. The CDR3, as DNA: TGTGCCAGCTCACCACGAATGAGGGCCTACGAGCAGTACTTC. Protein product: CASSPRMRAYEQYF.

The rearrangement joins TRBV5-4 to TRBJ1-2, with D unresolved. This CDR3 has 15 residues. With 3 bases removed from V and 8 bases from J, the gap between germline ends came to 20 bases. The germline V gene has CDR1 SGHNT and CDR2 YYREEE (reference sequence). The chain's CDR3 is CASSSTVGPLGGYTF. The CDR3 DNA sequence: TGTGCCAGCAGCTCGACGGTCGGCCCCTTGGGGGGCTACACCTTC. Full variable domain (remainder filled in from reference TRBV5-4 and TRBJ1-2): ETGVTQSPTHLIKTRGQQVTLRCSSQSGHNTVSWYQQALGQGPQFIFQYYREEENGRGNFPPRFSGLQFPNYSSELNVNALELDDSALYLCASSSTVGPLGGYTFGSGTRLTVV.

V and J are TRBV7-2 and TRBJ1-1; perhaps TRBD1 as D (5 bases). Germline V gives CDR1 SGHTA, CDR2 FQGNSA. Deletions cut 4 bases from V and 10 bases from J, with 22 bases between. The CDR3 loop spans 15 amino acids. This chain's CDR3 is CASSSQIGTGGRAFF. CDR3 in DNA: TGTGCCAGCAGCTCCCAGATCGGGACGGGAGGGAGAGCTTTCTTT.

This rearrangement joins TRBV5-1 to TRBJ1-2; a possible D gene is TRBD1 (5 bases). Between the trimmed V and J ends, which lost 0 bases and 2 bases, there was a span of 11 bases. The V gene's germline CDR1 is SGHRS and CDR2 YFSETQ. CDR3 length: 15 residues. CDR3 sequence: CASSLAGDFNYGYTF. The CDR3 region has the DNA TGCGCCAGCAGCTTGGCGGGGGATTTCAACTATGGCTACACCTTC.

The chain recombines TRBV2 with TRBJ2-3; D is undetermined. The CDR3 contains 14 residues. Trimming removed 3 bases from V and 3 bases from J, with 10 bases in between. The germline V gene has CDR1 SNHLY and CDR2 FYNNEI. In nucleotides, the CDR3 is TGTGCCAGCAGTGACTTCTCCAGAACAGATACGCAGTATTTT. This codes for CASSDFSRTDTQYF.

This clone was seen a handful of times. The chain has TRBV2 and TRBJ1-6; weak D call: TRBD1 (5 bases). V gave up 6 bases and J gave up 7 bases, with 10 bases separating them. Looked up from germline, CDR1 is SNHLY and CDR2 is FYNNEI. This CDR3 is 13 amino acids long. DNA for the CDR3: TGTGCCAGCAGAGGAGAGGGGAATTCACCCCTCCACTTT. This sequence encodes CASRGEGNSPLHF.

The CDR3 DNA reads TGTGCCAGCAGCGTAGGAGTGTACCAAGAGACCCAGTACTTC. This translates into CASSVGVYQETQYF. The V and J genes are TRBV9 and TRBJ2-5; D gene unclear. Germline V CDR1 and CDR2: SGDLS, YYNGEE. The CDR3 length is 14 residues. With 0 bases removed from V and 0 bases from J, the gap between germline ends came to 6 bases.

The V gene is TRBV27, the J gene TRBJ2-7, with 10 bases matching TRBD2. Germline V gene lookup returns CDR1 MNHEY and CDR2 SMNVEV (reference sequence). The CDR3 totals 13 residues. V was clipped by 6 bases and J by 2 bases; unmatched bases: 1. This chain's CDR3 is CASRLAGAYEQYF. CDR3 sequence (DNA): TGTGCCAGCAGGCTAGCGGGAGCCTACGAGCAGTACTTC.

The chain uses TRBV10-3 and TRBJ2-3; D is ambiguous. The V gene's germline CDR1 is ENHRY and CDR2 SYGVKD. CDR3 length equals 11 residues. V was clipped by 11 bases and J by 5 bases, with 11 bases between them. The CDR3 DNA follows: TGTGCCCTACGGGTCGGAGATACGCAGTATTTT. It codes for CALRVGDTQYF.

The V and J genes are TRBV30 and TRBJ1-5; D is undetermined. The germline V gene encodes CDR1 GTSNPN and CDR2 SVGIG (reference sequence). The CDR3 length is 12 residues. V lost 5 bases to trimming and J lost 5 bases, with 10 bases between them. CDR3 bases: TGTGCCTGGGGACGGAATCATCAGCCCCAGCATTTT. This sequence encodes CAWGRNHQPQHF.

This clone was observed a single time. J is TRBJ1-1 and V is TRBV6-1; 10 nucleotides match TRBD1. The CDR3 runs to 21 residues. V gave up 2 bases and J gave up 4 bases; unmatched junction bases: 22. Looked up from germline, CDR1 is MNHNS and CDR2 is SASEGT. CDR3 sequence reads: CASSELIYWGETGGVSTEAFF. The CDR3, as DNA: TGTGCCAGCAGTGAACTTATTTACTGGGGCGAGACAGGGGGCGTGAGCACTGAAGCTTTCTTT.

The chain joins TRBV5-6 to TRBJ1-6, with D uncertain. CDR1 is SGHDT and CDR2 is YYEEEE in the germline V gene. The V end was cut by 4 bases, the J end by 7 bases, with 12 bases between. The CDR3 has 14 amino acids. The CDR3 protein is CASSPAVGNSPLHF. The CDR3 region has the DNA TGTGCCAGCAGCCCAGCGGTGGGCAATTCACCCCTCCACTTT.

V is TRBV15 and J is TRBJ2-7, with D hard to call. The germline V and J ends were trimmed by 1 base and 4 bases, with 8 bases remaining between them. Germline values: CDR1 LNHNV, CDR2 YYDKDF (reference sequence). The CDR3 totals 13 residues. The CDR3 loop reads CATSRGTEYEQYF. The CDR3 region has the DNA TGTGCCACCAGCAGAGGAACAGAGTACGAGCAGTACTTC.